The clone carrying this T cell receptor beta chain was detected only once. Its antigen is not known. TCRdb processed the RT-PCR reads anew with MiXCR; each CDR3 protein has one entry. The sample records about 780,000 distinct CDR3 sequences, around a sixth being singletons. This entry belongs to a study of response to subunit inactivated influenza vaccine. Regarding the study as a whole: Researchers suggested that each seasonal influenza vaccination recruits few new T cells.

This TCR came from a man aged 50-60 years who received an inactivated influenza vaccine. Sequencing was performed on PBMCs from blood, taken around 5 days after vaccination.

Written as DNA, the CDR3 is TGTGCCAGCAGTTTACCGGGGGTTCAAGAGACCCAGTACTTC. Translating it yields CASSLPGVQETQYF. The gene calls are TRBV28 and TRBJ2-5; maybe TRBD2 (6 bases). V was cut by 2 bases and J by 2 bases, with 9 bases left in between. The CDR3 loop spans 14 amino acids. Germline CDR1 reads MDHEN; CDR2 reads SYDVKM.